Each of the 5 T cell receptor beta chains below was sequenced from the same sample in a study of T cells expressing NK-cell markers (dated by TCRdb to 2020 to 2022). The library was made by 5' RACE. These reads were obtained on an Illumina HiSeq 2000. The reads went through TCRdb reprocessing, and each CDR3 protein sequence gets one entry with no DNA. This sample's records show roughly 350,000 distinct CDR3 sequences. The ten biggest clones cover over 4% of the sample. The sample consisted of blood T cells: a sorted CD56 or NKG2C T cell subset, CD4+ or CD8+ T cells, or bulk PBMC T cells (not recorded which). The receptors originated from a man aged 18-75 years in good health.

The V and J genes are TRBV20-1 and TRBJ2-7; TCRdb names TRBD1, which stays unverified in the absence of DNA. Germline V CDR1 and CDR2: DFQATT, SNEGSKA (reference sequence). The CDR3 has 16 amino acids. Here the CDR3 reads CSAIRLGQGARYEQYF.

The chain uses TRBV5-1 and TRBJ2-1; TCRdb calls TRBD2, which cannot be checked without DNA. This CDR3 comprises 15 residues. Germline CDR1 is SGHRS and CDR2 is YFSETQ. The CDR3 here is CASSPVGETYNEQFF.

The chain links TRBV5-1 to TRBJ1-1; TCRdb's D call, TRBD1, is unchecked because there is no DNA. The CDR3 length is 14 residues. The germline CDR1 and CDR2 sequences are SGHRS and YFSETQ. The CDR3 spells CASKEKATTAEAFF.

The gene calls are TRBV2 and TRBJ2-2; the D call from TCRdb, TRBD2, cannot be confirmed without DNA. Germline assignment: CDR1 SNHLY and CDR2 FYNNEI. The CDR3 length is 15 residues. The CDR3 here is CASSEAGGGTGELFF.

The chain has TRBV7-3 and TRBJ1-1; the TCRdb D gene call, TRBD1, has no DNA to confirm it. Germline CDR1 is SGHTA and CDR2 is FQGTGA. This CDR3 spans 13 amino acids. The CDR3 is CASSLAGTAEAFF.